What follows are 32 T cell receptor beta chains derived from one specimen sequenced in a study of blood T cell repertoires in COVID-19. Some clones are missing from TCRdb's copy, which holds only in-frame ones; the method was immunoSEQ multiplex PCR. The sample includes 95,000 to 150,000 clones, 86% of them seen just once. The sample comprised peripheral blood. Source of these receptors: a man between 35 and 55 years old with acute or convalescent COVID-19.

The V call is TRBV9, the J call TRBJ2-1, with 9 positions matching TRBD2. V lost 3 bases and J lost 2; bases outside the gene matches: 3. CDR3 size: 15 residues. Germline V gene lookup returns CDR1 SGDLS and CDR2 YYNGEE. This chain's CDR3 is CASSERLAAYNEQFF. The CDR3 coding sequence is TGTGCCAGCAGCGAAAGACTAGCGGCCTACAATGAGCAGTTCTTC. Looking up the rest from reference TRBV9 and TRBJ2-1 gives the full variable domain: DSGVTQTPKHLITATGQRVTLRCSPRSGDLSVYWYQQSLDQGLQFLIQYYNGEERAKGNILERFSAQQFPDLHSELNLSSLELGDSALYFCASSERLAAYNEQFFGPGTRLTVL.

The chain carries TRBV6-6 and TRBJ1-5, with a tentative D call TRBD1 (6 bases). The CDR3 sequence is 16 residues long. CDR1 is MNHNY and CDR2 is SVGAGI in the germline V gene (reference sequence). Trimming cost V 2 bases and J 5 bases, with 16 bases left between them. The CDR3 DNA is TGTGCCAGCAGTTACCGCCCGACAGGCTTCGATCAGCCCCAGCATTTT. It translates to CASSYRPTGFDQPQHF.

The V gene is TRBV18, the J gene TRBJ1-1; 10 nucleotides align to TRBD1. V dropped 6 bases and J dropped 5; count of bases not matched to a gene: 6. CDR3 length: 14 amino acids. Per the germline V gene, CDR1 is KGHSH and CDR2 is LQKENI. CDR3 loop: CASSPQGQGTEAFF. DNA of the CDR3: TGTGCCAGCTCGCCCCAGGGACAGGGGACTGAAGCTTTCTTT.

The chain has TRBV4-1 and TRBJ1-1, with D perhaps TRBD1 (5 bases). Germline V gene data show CDR1 as MGHRA and CDR2 as YSYEKL. V lost 5 bases and J lost 2, with 15 bases in between. This CDR3 is 15 amino acids long. The CDR3 DNA follows: TGCGCCAGCAGCGCTAGCGGGGCTTTCAACACTGAAGCTTTCTTT. It encodes CASSASGAFNTEAFF.

The chain combines TRBV6-5 with TRBJ2-7; D gene unclear. The germline V gene has CDR1 MNHEY and CDR2 SVGAGI. The CDR3 has 14 amino acids. V lost 2 bases, J lost 5 bases, and 13 bases lay in between. The CDR3, as DNA: TGTGCCAGCAGTTACCTCCTTCACTTGGACGAGCAGTACTTC. Protein sequence: CASSYLLHLDEQYF.

The V and J genes are TRBV6-5 and TRBJ2-7, with D possibly TRBD1 on 5 matching bases. CDR3 size: 13 residues. Germline values: CDR1 MNHEY, CDR2 SVGAGI. Trimming took off 8 bases at V and 3 bases at J, with 14 bases between the two ends. In nucleotides, the CDR3 is TGTGCCAGCGCGCCAGGGAACTACTACGAGCAGTACTTC. This translates into CASAPGNYYEQYF.

The V call is TRBV7-6, the J call TRBJ1-3; TRBD1 matches 7 bases. The CDR3 is 20 residues long. Unmatched junction bases numbered 16, after V lost 2 bases and J lost 0 bases. Per the germline V gene, CDR1 is SGHVS and CDR2 is FNYEAQ. The CDR3 sequence: CASSLTPRQGVGSSGNTIYF. The CDR3 DNA is TGTGCCAGCAGCTTAACCCCGAGACAGGGAGTAGGTTCCTCTGGAAACACCATATATTTT.

The gene calls are TRBV15 and TRBJ2-2; TRBD2 might be the D (6 bases). Germline V gene data show CDR1 as LNHNV and CDR2 as YYDKDF (reference sequence). This CDR3 comprises 17 residues. V lost 0 bases to trimming and J lost 3 bases, with 14 bases between them. CDR3 amino acids: CATSRDPGGEDTGELFF. The DNA of the CDR3 is TGTGCCACCAGCAGAGATCCTGGCGGGGAGGACACCGGGGAGCTGTTTTTT.

V is TRBV9 and J is TRBJ2-1, with 10 bases identical to TRBD2. CDR1 and CDR2 from the germline V gene are SGDLS and YYNGEE. V gave up 0 bases and J gave up 5 bases; unmatched junction bases: 11. This CDR3 contains 18 residues. CDR3 bases: TGTGCCAGCAGCGTAGGTCTCATTGGGACTAGCGTCGACAATGAGCAGTTCTTC. As protein: CASSVGLIGTSVDNEQFF.

The chain is built from TRBV19 and TRBJ2-5; 8 bases are shared with TRBD2. This CDR3 spans 16 amino acids. CDR1 and CDR2 from the germline V gene are LNHDA and SQIVND (reference sequence). J was trimmed by 4 bases and V by 5 bases; bases with no gene match: 12. The CDR3 region is CASSPSVAGNGETQYF. The CDR3, as DNA: TGTGCCAGTAGTCCCTCGGTAGCGGGAAACGGAGAGACCCAGTACTTC.

V usage is TRBV9 and J usage is TRBJ2-2; D is perhaps TRBD2 (6 bases). This CDR3 is built from 16 residues. CDR1 and CDR2 from the germline V gene are SGDLS and YYNGEE. The V and J ends lost 4 bases and 6 bases respectively, with 19 bases between them. The CDR3 DNA reads TGTGCCAGCAGCACCCGGGGCCCCGGGGGTCCCGGGGAGCTGTTTTTT. Translating it yields CASSTRGPGGPGELFF. The full variable domain, rest sourced from reference TRBV9 and TRBJ2-2, is DSGVTQTPKHLITATGQRVTLRCSPRSGDLSVYWYQQSLDQGLQFLIQYYNGEERAKGNILERFSAQQFPDLHSELNLSSLELGDSALYFCASSTRGPGGPGELFFGEGSRLTVL.

The chain joins TRBV7-2 to TRBJ2-3; TRBD1 matches 7 bases. The CDR3 is 14 residues long. J gave up 4 bases and V 5 bases, and 6 bases lay outside the gene matches. Germline CDR1 reads SGHTA; CDR2 reads FQGNSA. The DNA for the CDR3 is TGTGCCAGCAGCCCGAGACAGGGAGCAGATACGCAGTATTTT. Translation gives CASSPRQGADTQYF.

The CDR3 bases are TGTGCCAGCAGTGGCCCCCGGAGCCAAGGCGGCAATGAGCAGTTCTTC. It yields the protein CASSGPRSQGGNEQFF. V is TRBV2 and J is TRBJ2-1, with D unclear. This CDR3 contains 16 residues. Trimming removed 4 bases at V and 6 bases at J, with 19 bases between. The germline V gene has CDR1 SNHLY and CDR2 FYNNEI. Complete variable domain (other parts from reference TRBV2 and TRBJ2-1): EPEVTQTPSHQVTQMGQEVILRCVPISNHLYFYWYRQILGQKVEFLVSFYNNEISEKSEIFDDQFSVERPDGSNFTLKIRSTKLEDSAMYFCASSGPRSQGGNEQFFGPGTRLTVL.

V and J are TRBV3-1 (or the pseudogene TRBV3-2) and TRBJ1-1; no clear D gene. The V end lost 2 bases, the J end lost 1 base, and 5 bases lay between the germline ends. CDR3 length: 13 residues. CDR1 LGHDT and CDR2 YNNKEL come from the germline V gene (reference sequence). CDR3 loop: CASSQNRNTEAFF. As DNA, the CDR3 is TGTGCCAGCAGCCAAAACAGGAACACTGAAGCTTTCTTT.

The chain has TRBV5-8 and TRBJ1-4; weak D call: TRBD1 (6 bases). The CDR3 has 14 amino acids. CDR1 and CDR2 (germline): SGHTS, YDEGEE. The ends were cut back, 4 bases at V and 0 bases at J, with 7 bases in the middle. The CDR3 loop reads CASSRTATNEKLFF. The DNA of the CDR3 is TGTGCCAGCAGCCGGACAGCAACTAATGAAAAACTGTTTTTT.

The CDR3 region has the DNA TGTGCCAGCTCACCATTTAGTAGTATAGATGAGCAGTTCTTC. Its protein product is CASSPFSSIDEQFF. The V gene is TRBV18, the J gene TRBJ2-1; D is unclear. CDR3 size: 14 residues. Trimming left V 2 bases short and J 8 bases short, with 13 bases between. From germline, CDR1 is KGHSH and CDR2 LQKENI.

V is TRBV5-1 and J is TRBJ2-1, with 7 bases that match TRBD2. CDR3 length: 16 amino acids. V lost 0 bases, J lost 5 bases, and 8 bases stayed unmatched. Germline V gene lookup returns CDR1 SGHRS and CDR2 YFSETQ. For the CDR3, the DNA is TGCGCCAGCAGCTTGGGGTCCCGGGGGGTCAACAATGAGCAGTTCTTC. This encodes CASSLGSRGVNNEQFF.

The rearrangement uses TRBV5-1 and TRBJ2-7; possible D gene TRBD1, 6 bases. Trimming stripped 4 bases from V and 2 bases from J, with 13 bases between. Germline V gives CDR1 SGHRS, CDR2 YFSETQ. The length of the CDR3 is 14 residues. DNA of the CDR3: TGCGCCAGCAGCATGTGGGACACCACCTACGAGCAGTACTTC. Translation gives CASSMWDTTYEQYF.

This clone was observed once. The V gene is TRBV7-2, the J gene TRBJ1-3, with D uncertain. V gave up 5 bases and J gave up 0 bases, with 8 bases separating them. The CDR3 has 14 residues. Germline V gives CDR1 SGHTA, CDR2 FQGNSA. The CDR3 region has the DNA TGTGCCAGCAGCCCCGGGTTCTCTGGAAACACCATATATTTT. Translation gives CASSPGFSGNTIYF.

CDR3 loop: CASSQVRGYKETQYF. The CDR3 DNA reads TGTGCCAGCAGCCAAGTTAGGGGGTACAAGGAGACCCAGTACTTC. The chain employs TRBV3-1 (or the pseudogene TRBV3-2) and TRBJ2-5; D perhaps matches TRBD1 (6 bases). V was clipped by 1 base and J by 5 bases, with 14 bases between them. The CDR3 totals 15 residues. Germline-derived CDR1 and CDR2 are LGHDT and YNNKEL (reference sequence).

The chain employs TRBV15 and TRBJ2-5; D is perhaps TRBD2 (5 bases). CDR1 is LNHNV and CDR2 is YYDKDF in the germline V gene (reference sequence). CDR3 length: 15 residues. With 0 bases removed from V and 5 bases from J, the gap between germline ends came to 13 bases. CDR3 DNA: TGTGCCACCAGCAGAGATCAAGCGGATGTGGAGACCCAGTACTTC. Residues: CATSRDQADVETQYF.

The chain couples TRBV4-3 to TRBJ1-1; D remains unclear. This CDR3 spans 15 amino acids. V was cut by 1 base and J by 0 bases, with 9 bases left in between. The V gene's germline CDR1 is LGHNA and CDR2 YSLEER. In DNA, the CDR3 is TGCGCCAGCAGCCAAGGGAGGCGGATGAACACTGAAGCTTTCTTT. It translates to CASSQGRRMNTEAFF.

V is TRBV19 and J is TRBJ1-2; D perhaps matches TRBD1 (5 bases). The V gene's germline CDR1 is LNHDA and CDR2 SQIVND (reference sequence). This CDR3 spans 12 amino acids. V lost 0 bases and J lost 8, with 7 bases in between. The DNA for the CDR3 is TGTGCCAGTAGTATAGACAGGGCCGGCTACACCTTC. This codes for CASSIDRAGYTF. The entire variable domain, with the rest obtained from reference TRBV19 and TRBJ1-2, is as follows: DGGITQSPKYLFRKEGQNVTLSCEQNLNHDAMYWYRQDPGQGLRLIYYSQIVNDFQKGDIAEGYSVSREKKESFPLTVTSAQKNPTAFYLCASSIDRAGYTFGSGTRLTVV.

The rearrangement uses TRBV6-1 and TRBJ1-1, with a possible D match to TRBD1 (5 bases). The germline V gene encodes CDR1 MNHNS and CDR2 SASEGT. This CDR3 has 14 residues. Trimming pared 2 bases from V and 3 bases from J, leaving 10 bases between. CDR3 DNA sequence: TGTGCCAGCAGTGAATCTTGGACATACACTGAAGCTTTCTTT. Its translation: CASSESWTYTEAFF.

The chain combines TRBV19 with TRBJ2-3; the D gene is possibly TRBD2 (7 bases). Between the trimmed V and J ends, which lost 8 bases and 3 bases, there was a span of 24 bases. Germline values: CDR1 LNHDA, CDR2 SQIVND (reference sequence). This CDR3 region has 17 residues. The CDR3 DNA is TGTGCCAGTTCCGCGTTAGGGGGGGGGCGTAGTACAGATACGCAGTATTTT. Translated: CASSALGGGRSTDTQYF.

This clone appeared a single time. The J gene is TRBJ2-3, the V gene TRBV10-3; no definite D call. CDR3 length: 14 residues. Per the germline V gene, CDR1 is ENHRY and CDR2 is SYGVKD. V gave up 2 bases and J gave up 5 bases, with 11 bases separating them. The CDR3 DNA is TGTGCCATCAGTGAGAGCGAAAAGCGAGATACGCAGTATTTT. It yields the protein CAISESEKRDTQYF.

The V and J genes are TRBV5-6 and TRBJ2-1; 9 bases fit TRBD1. The CDR3 length is 15 residues. Losses at the gene ends were 7 bases for V and 3 bases for J; bases not matched to a gene: 8. Germline CDR1 is SGHDT and CDR2 is YYEEEE. The chain's CDR3 is CASDDRGQGYNEQFF. The CDR3 region has the DNA TGTGCCAGCGACGATAGGGGACAGGGCTACAATGAGCAGTTCTTC.

The chain uses TRBV2 and TRBJ1-5; D is unresolved. The V end lost 1 base, the J end lost 6 bases, and 7 bases lay between the germline ends. CDR1 SNHLY and CDR2 FYNNEI come from the germline V gene. The CDR3 has 13 amino acids. For the CDR3, the DNA is TGTGCCAGCAGTGAAGATTTGAGTCAGCCCCAGCATTTT. It is translated as CASSEDLSQPQHF.

The sample holds one count of this clone. The genes are TRBV12-3 or TRBV12-4 and TRBJ2-1; 11 nucleotides match TRBD2. The CDR3 covers 12 residues. V dropped 6 bases and J dropped 10; count of bases not matched to a gene: 2. In DNA form, the CDR3 reads TGTGCCAGCAGCGTAGCGGGGGGGGAGCAGTTCTTC. This sequence encodes CASSVAGGEQFF.

This clone was detected once. V usage is TRBV2 and J usage is TRBJ1-5; 7 bases are a match to TRBD1. J lost 2 bases, V lost 6 bases, and 10 bases had no gene match. Germline V gives CDR1 SNHLY, CDR2 FYNNEI. This CDR3 is 16 amino acids long. In DNA, the CDR3 is TGTGCCAGCAGAACAGGGGAGTTGGGAGGCAATCAGCCCCAGCATTTT. The encoded protein is CASRTGELGGNQPQHF.

The chain joins TRBV10-3 to TRBJ2-2; D uncertain. The CDR3 is 14 amino acids. V dropped 2 bases and J dropped 5 bases, with 9 bases sitting between them. Germline values: CDR1 ENHRY, CDR2 SYGVKD. The chain's CDR3 is CAISEVPRTGELFF. For the CDR3, the DNA is TGTGCCATCAGTGAGGTTCCCCGGACCGGGGAGCTGTTTTTT.

The rearrangement joins TRBV3-1 (or the pseudogene TRBV3-2) to TRBJ2-3; D unclear. Germline loops: CDR1 LGHDT, CDR2 YNNKEL (reference sequence). The CDR3 runs 16 residues. V shed 0 bases and J shed 6 bases, with 16 bases lying between them. As DNA, the CDR3 is TGTGCCAGCAGCCAAGAAGCGCGCCGGGTTATGGATACGCAGTATTTT. It codes for CASSQEARRVMDTQYF.